These 3 T cell receptor beta chains were sequenced from one sample in a study of OX40 agonist ivuxolimab in advanced cancers. Sequenced by immunoSEQ multiplex PCR; TCRdb stores in-frame clones only, minus some. Of roughly 60,000 clones listed, about 85% are singletons. The sequences come from CD4+ or CD8+ T cells sorted from blood, collected in a trial of the OX40 agonist ivuxolimab. All receptors derive from an adult with an advanced solid tumor such as melanoma, head and neck, liver or kidney cancer.

The V gene is TRBV19, the J gene TRBJ1-4, with no clear D. The CDR3 is 14 residues long. Trimming removed 5 bases at V and 0 bases at J, with 7 bases between. Looked up from germline, CDR1 is LNHDA and CDR2 is SQIVND (reference sequence). CDR3: CASSSPATNEKLFF. The CDR3, as DNA: TGTGCCAGTAGTTCCCCGGCAACTAATGAAAAACTGTTTTTT.

The gene calls are TRBV9 and TRBJ2-5, with 9 positions matching TRBD1. Germline CDR1 and CDR2: SGDLS and YYNGEE. This CDR3 region has 15 residues. V was clipped by 3 bases and J by 4 bases; unmatched bases: 7. CDR3: CASSALGQGGETQYF. CDR3 DNA sequence: TGTGCCAGCAGCGCCCTGGGACAGGGAGGAGAGACCCAGTACTTC. The entire variable domain, with the rest obtained from reference TRBV9 and TRBJ2-5, is as follows: DSGVTQTPKHLITATGQRVTLRCSPRSGDLSVYWYQQSLDQGLQFLIQYYNGEERAKGNILERFSAQQFPDLHSELNLSSLELGDSALYFCASSALGQGGETQYFGPGTRLLVL.

V gene TRBV13 combines with J gene TRBJ2-5; 9 bases match TRBD1. This CDR3 contains 18 residues. V gave up 4 bases and J gave up 3 bases; unmatched junction bases: 15. The germline CDR1 and CDR2 sequences are PRHDT and FYEKMQ (reference sequence). This CDR3 reads CASSSFRRGQGIEETQYF. The DNA of the CDR3 is TGTGCCAGCAGCTCCTTCCGGCGGGGACAGGGAATAGAAGAGACCCAGTACTTC.